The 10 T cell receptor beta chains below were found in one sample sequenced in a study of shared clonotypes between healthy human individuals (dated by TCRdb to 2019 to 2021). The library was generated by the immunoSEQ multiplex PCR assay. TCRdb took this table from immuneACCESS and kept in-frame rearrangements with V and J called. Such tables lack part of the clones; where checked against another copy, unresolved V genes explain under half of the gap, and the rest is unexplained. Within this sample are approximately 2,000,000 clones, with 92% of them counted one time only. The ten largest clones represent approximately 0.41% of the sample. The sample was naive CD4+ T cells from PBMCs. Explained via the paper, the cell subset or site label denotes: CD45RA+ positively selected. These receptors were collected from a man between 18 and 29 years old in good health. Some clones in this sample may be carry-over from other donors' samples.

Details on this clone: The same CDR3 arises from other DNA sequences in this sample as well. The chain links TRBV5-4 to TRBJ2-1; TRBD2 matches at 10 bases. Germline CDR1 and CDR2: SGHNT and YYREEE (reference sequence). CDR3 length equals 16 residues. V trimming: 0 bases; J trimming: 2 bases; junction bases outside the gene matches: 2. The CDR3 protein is CASSLAGTSAYNEQFF. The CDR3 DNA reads TGTGCCAGCAGCTTGGCCGGGACTAGCGCCTACAATGAGCAGTTCTTC.

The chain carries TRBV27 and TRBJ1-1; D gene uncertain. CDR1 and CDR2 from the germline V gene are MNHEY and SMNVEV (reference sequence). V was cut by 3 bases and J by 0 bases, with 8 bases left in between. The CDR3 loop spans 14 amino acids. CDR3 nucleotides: TGTGCCAGCAGTTTTGCACAGATGAACACTGAAGCTTTCTTT. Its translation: CASSFAQMNTEAFF.

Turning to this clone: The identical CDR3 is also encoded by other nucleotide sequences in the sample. CDR3: CSAREAGELFF. Written as DNA, the CDR3 is TGCAGTGCCCGGGAGGCCGGGGAGCTGTTTTTT. The V call is TRBV20-1, the J call TRBJ2-2; TRBD2 agrees at 7 bases. Trimming cost V 6 bases and J 6 bases; bases outside gene matches: 1. CDR1 DFQATT and CDR2 SNEGSKA come from the germline V gene (reference sequence). This CDR3 is built from 11 residues.

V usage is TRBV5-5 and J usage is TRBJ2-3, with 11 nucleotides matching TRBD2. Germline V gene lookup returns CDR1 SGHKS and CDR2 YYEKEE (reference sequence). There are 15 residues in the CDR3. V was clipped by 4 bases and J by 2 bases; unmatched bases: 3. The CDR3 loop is CASSQGLADTDTQYF. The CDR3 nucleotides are TGTGCCAGCAGCCAGGGACTAGCGGACACAGATACGCAGTATTTT.

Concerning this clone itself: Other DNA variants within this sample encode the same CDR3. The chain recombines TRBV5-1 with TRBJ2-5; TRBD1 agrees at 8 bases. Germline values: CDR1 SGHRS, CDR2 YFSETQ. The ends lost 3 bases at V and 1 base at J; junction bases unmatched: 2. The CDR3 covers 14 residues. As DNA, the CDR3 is TGCGCCAGCAGCTCCCAGGGGGCCCAAGAGACCCAGTACTTC. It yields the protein CASSSQGAQETQYF.

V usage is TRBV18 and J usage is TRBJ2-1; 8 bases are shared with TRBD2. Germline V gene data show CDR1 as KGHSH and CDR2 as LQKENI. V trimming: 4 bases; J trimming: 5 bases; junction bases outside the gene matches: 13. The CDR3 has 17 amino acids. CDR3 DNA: TGTGCCAGCTCACTTCTCTTAACTAGCGGCGAGAACAATGAGCAGTTCTTC. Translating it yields CASSLLLTSGENNEQFF.

The CDR3 DNA is TGTGCCAGCAGTATTCGGGGGGCTTTTGGCACTGAAGCTTTCTTT. Translated, it gives CASSIRGAFGTEAFF. The chain joins TRBV5-4 to TRBJ1-1; weak D call: TRBD1 (6 bases). Trimming pared 5 bases from V and 4 bases from J, leaving 18 bases between. Germline V CDR1 and CDR2: SGHNT, YYREEE (reference sequence). The CDR3 covers 15 residues.

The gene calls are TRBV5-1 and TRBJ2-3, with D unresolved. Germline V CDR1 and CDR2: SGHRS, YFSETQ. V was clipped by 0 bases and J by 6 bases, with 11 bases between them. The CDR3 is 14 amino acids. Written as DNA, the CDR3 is TGCGCCAGCAGCTTGGCCCTACCGGGTGATACGCAGTATTTT. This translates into CASSLALPGDTQYF.

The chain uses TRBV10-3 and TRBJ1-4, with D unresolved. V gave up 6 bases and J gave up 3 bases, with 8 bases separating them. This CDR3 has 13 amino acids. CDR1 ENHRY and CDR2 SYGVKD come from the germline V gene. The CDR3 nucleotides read TGTGCCATCAGACAGTCTCCTAATGAAAAACTGTTTTTT. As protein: CAIRQSPNEKLFF.

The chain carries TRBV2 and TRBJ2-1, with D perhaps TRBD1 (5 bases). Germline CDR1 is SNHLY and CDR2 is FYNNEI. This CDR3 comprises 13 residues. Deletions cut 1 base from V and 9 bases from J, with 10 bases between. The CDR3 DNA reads TGTGCCAGCAGTGAAGGTGCAGGGTTTGAGCAGTTCTTC. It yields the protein CASSEGAGFEQFF.